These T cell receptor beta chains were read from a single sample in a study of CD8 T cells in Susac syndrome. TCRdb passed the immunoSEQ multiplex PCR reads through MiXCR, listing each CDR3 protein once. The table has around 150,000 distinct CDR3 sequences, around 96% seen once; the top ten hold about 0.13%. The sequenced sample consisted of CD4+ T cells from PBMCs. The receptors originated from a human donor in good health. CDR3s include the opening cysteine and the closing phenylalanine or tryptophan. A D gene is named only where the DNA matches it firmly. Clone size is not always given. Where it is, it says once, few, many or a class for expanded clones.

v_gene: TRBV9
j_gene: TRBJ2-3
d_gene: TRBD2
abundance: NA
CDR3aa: CASSVDVRGGADTQYF
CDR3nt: TGTGCCAGCAGCGTAGACGTTCGGGGGGGAGCAGATACGCAGTATTTT

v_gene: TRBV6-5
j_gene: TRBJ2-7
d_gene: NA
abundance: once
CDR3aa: CASSYSALSYEQYF
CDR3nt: TGTGCCAGCAGTTACTCCGCGCTTTCCTACGAGCAGTACTTC

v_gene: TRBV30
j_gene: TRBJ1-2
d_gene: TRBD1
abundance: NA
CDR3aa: CAWDRGGYTF
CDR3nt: TGTGCCTGGGACAGGGGAGGCTACACCTTC

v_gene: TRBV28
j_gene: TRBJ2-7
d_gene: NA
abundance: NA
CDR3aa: CASSLDPGHDEQYF
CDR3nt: TGTGCCAGCAGTTTAGACCCAGGCCATGACGAGCAGTACTTC

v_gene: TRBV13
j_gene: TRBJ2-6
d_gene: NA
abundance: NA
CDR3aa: CASSLGQGFSGANVLTF
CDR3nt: TGTGCCAGCAGCTTAGGACAGGGTTTCTCTGGGGCCAACGTCCTGACTTTC

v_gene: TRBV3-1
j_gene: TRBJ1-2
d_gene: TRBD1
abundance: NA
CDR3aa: CASSPRTGVDYGYTF
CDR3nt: TGTGCCAGCAGCCCCCGGACAGGGGTGGACTATGGCTACACCTTC

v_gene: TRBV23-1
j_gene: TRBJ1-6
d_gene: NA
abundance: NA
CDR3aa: CASSQSKDARSSYNSPLHF
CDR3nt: TGCGCCAGCAGTCAATCGAAGGACGCAAGGAGCTCCTATAATTCACCCCTCCACTTT

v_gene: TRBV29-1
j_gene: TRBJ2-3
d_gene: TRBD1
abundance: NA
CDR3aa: CSVERRTGASADTQYF
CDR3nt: TGCAGCGTTGAGAGGAGAACAGGGGCGAGTGCAGATACGCAGTATTTT

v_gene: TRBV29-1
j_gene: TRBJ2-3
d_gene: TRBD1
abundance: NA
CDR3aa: CSGGQGPADTQYF
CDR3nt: TGCAGCGGTGGACAGGGGCCCGCAGATACGCAGTATTTT

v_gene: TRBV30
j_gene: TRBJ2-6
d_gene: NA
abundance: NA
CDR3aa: CAWSVRQWSVLTF
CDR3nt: TGTGCCTGGAGTGTACGACAATGGAGCGTCCTGACTTTC

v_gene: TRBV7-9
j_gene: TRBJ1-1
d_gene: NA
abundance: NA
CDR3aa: CASSPTPVMNTEAFF
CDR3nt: TGTGCCAGCAGCCCCACCCCAGTCATGAACACTGAAGCTTTCTTT